The 30 T cell receptor beta chains in this list originate from one sample, sequenced in a study of blood T cell repertoires in COVID-19. The protocol was immunoSEQ multiplex PCR, while the TCRdb copy is restricted to in-frame clones and leaves out a portion. Among 150,000 to 200,000 clones listed, about four fifths were seen once. Sequenced sample: peripheral blood. The source of these receptors is a man aged 55 to 70 with acute or convalescent COVID-19.

The V and J genes are TRBV5-5 and TRBJ1-6; tentatively, D is TRBD1 (6 bases). This CDR3 is 17 amino acids long. In germline, CDR1 is SGHKS, CDR2 YYEKEE (reference sequence). The ends were cut back, 3 bases at V and 10 bases at J, with 23 bases in the middle. The chain's CDR3 is CASSWVLQGLMGSPLHF. The CDR3 nucleotides read TGTGCCAGCAGCTGGGTTCTACAGGGTTTGATGGGCTCACCCCTCCACTTT.

V and J are TRBV10-3 and TRBJ2-2; TRBD1 might be the D (6 bases). Germline V gives CDR1 ENHRY, CDR2 SYGVKD. Deletions cut 7 bases from V and 3 bases from J, with 15 bases between. CDR3 length equals 15 residues. CDR3 bases: TGTGCCATCACTTCAGGGGAAAGTTACACCGGGGAGCTGTTTTTT. This sequence encodes CAITSGESYTGELFF.

This clone occurred a few times. The chain combines TRBV6-5 with TRBJ1-5, with 9 bases aligning to TRBD1. The trim removed 6 bases at V and 3 bases at J, leaving 6 bases unmatched. This CDR3 region has 15 residues. CDR1 MNHEY and CDR2 SVGAGI come from the germline V gene. CDR3 DNA: TGTGCCAGCAGCCTAGGACAGGGGTTCAATCAGCCCCAGCATTTT. Its translation: CASSLGQGFNQPQHF.

The chain joins TRBV29-1 to TRBJ1-2, with 7 bases matching TRBD1. This CDR3 is 12 amino acids long. The V and J ends lost 8 bases and 8 bases, in that order; junction bases with no gene match: 11. Germline values: CDR1 SQVTM, CDR2 ANQGSEA. The CDR3 loop is CSSRGGGEGYTF. CDR3 sequence (DNA): TGCAGCTCCCGAGGGGGCGGGGAAGGCTACACCTTC. The full variable domain, in which reference TRBV29-1 and TRBJ1-2 provide the parts outside the CDR3, is SAVISQKPSRDICQRGTSLTIQCQVDSQVTMMFWYRQQPGQSLTLIATANQGSEATYESGFVIDKFPISRPNLTFSTLTVSNMSPEDSSIYLCSSRGGGEGYTFGSGTRLTVV.

This sequence joins TRBV6-2 or TRBV6-3 and TRBJ2-3; TRBD1 is a possible D gene (7 bases). The CDR3 covers 16 residues. CDR1 and CDR2 (germline): MNHEY, SVGEGT. V lost 4 bases to trimming and J lost 2 bases, with 16 bases between them. CDR3: CASSWEAGTVTDTQYF. As DNA, the CDR3 is TGTGCCAGCAGTTGGGAGGCCGGGACAGTCACAGATACGCAGTATTTT.

The J gene is TRBJ2-2, the V gene TRBV6-2 or TRBV6-3; 8 bases are shared with TRBD2. V was clipped by 2 bases and J by 1 base; unmatched bases: 9. CDR3 size: 18 residues. CDR1 is MNHEY and CDR2 is SVGEGT in the germline V gene. In DNA, the CDR3 is TGTGCCAGCAGTTACGACCCCAGCGCGGGGGGGAACACCGGGGAGCTGTTTTTT. Encoded protein: CASSYDPSAGGNTGELFF.

The chain carries TRBV10-1 and TRBJ2-1, with TRBD2 matching over 7 bases. J lost 0 bases, V lost 3 bases, and 11 bases had no gene match. The CDR3 spans 18 residues. CDR1 is WNHNN, CDR2 SYGVQD, per germline (reference sequence). DNA of the CDR3: TGCGCCAGCAGTGATAATGTGGGAGGGCCCCCCTCCTACAATGAGCAGTTCTTC. As protein: CASSDNVGGPPSYNEQFF.

V usage is TRBV20-1 and J usage is TRBJ1-2, with D perhaps TRBD1 (5 bases). From germline, CDR1 is DFQATT and CDR2 SNEGSKA (reference sequence). The CDR3 runs 13 residues. The V end was cut by 3 bases, the J end by 3 bases, with 11 bases between. CDR3 in amino acids: CSASWARDYGYTF. CDR3 DNA sequence: TGCAGTGCTAGTTGGGCCAGGGACTATGGCTACACCTTC.

This chain connects TRBV11-2 to TRBJ2-7, with 9 nucleotides matching TRBD1. Germline values: CDR1 SGHAT, CDR2 FQNNGV. The CDR3 spans 16 residues. The trim removed 2 bases at V and 6 bases at J, leaving 11 bases unmatched. CDR3 in amino acids: CASSLQTGGLISEQYF. The CDR3 DNA follows: TGTGCCAGCAGCTTACAGACAGGGGGTCTTATCTCCGAGCAGTACTTC.

The chain couples TRBV3-1 (or the pseudogene TRBV3-2) to TRBJ2-7; D possibly corresponds to TRBD1 (6 bases). Germline V CDR1 and CDR2: LGHDT, YNNKEL (reference sequence). V shed 8 bases and J shed 2 bases, with 13 bases lying between them. The CDR3 runs 13 residues. In DNA, the CDR3 is TGTGCCAGCCTACAGCCAGGGGCCTACGAGCAGTACTTC. This codes for CASLQPGAYEQYF.

The gene calls are TRBV6-5 and TRBJ2-1; 7 bases are shared with TRBD2. Germline CDR1 and CDR2: MNHEY and SVGAGI. The CDR3 totals 15 residues. V lost 4 bases to trimming and J lost 5 bases; unmatched junction nucleotides: 8. The CDR3 DNA follows: TGTGCCAGCAGTTCATTGCGGGGGATTAACAATGAGCAGTTCTTC. This encodes CASSSLRGINNEQFF.

The chain employs TRBV15 and TRBJ2-7; 8 positions agree with TRBD2. The V gene end was trimmed by 7 bases and the J gene end by 0 bases; junction bases not matched to a gene: 11. In germline, CDR1 is LNHNV, CDR2 YYDKDF (reference sequence). The CDR3 sequence is 16 residues long. Written as DNA, the CDR3 is TGTGCCACCAAACCCCGTGGGCTAGCGGGCTCCTACGAGCAGTACTTC. It codes for CATKPRGLAGSYEQYF.

J is TRBJ2-1 and V is TRBV11-2; D remains ambiguous. CDR3 size: 15 residues. V shed 4 bases and J shed 0 bases, with 10 bases lying between them. Germline V CDR1 and CDR2: SGHAT, FQNNGV. The CDR3 nucleotides are TGTGCCAGCAGCTCCCACAGAAGCTCCTACAATGAGCAGTTCTTC. Its translation is CASSSHRSSYNEQFF.

The chain employs TRBV7-9 and TRBJ2-1; 7 bases map to TRBD1. V shed 4 bases and J 9 bases; nucleotides not matched to a gene: 6. This CDR3 comprises 13 residues. The germline V gene has CDR1 SEHNR and CDR2 FQNEAQ (reference sequence). The CDR3 here is CASSSLTGSEQFF. The DNA of the CDR3 is TGTGCCAGCAGCTCACTGACAGGGAGTGAGCAGTTCTTC.

The chain couples TRBV18 to TRBJ2-7; D gene unclear. V was trimmed by 3 bases and J by 3 bases, leaving 9 bases between them. Germline CDR1 reads KGHSH; CDR2 reads LQKENI. This CDR3 is built from 13 residues. CDR3 DNA: TGTGCCAGCTCACCCGGATCAGGCTACGAGCAGTACTTC. It specifies CASSPGSGYEQYF.

V usage is TRBV9 and J usage is TRBJ2-1; 9 nucleotides match TRBD2. The CDR3 sequence is 15 residues long. The junction had 9 bases not matched to a gene; V was cut back by 2 bases and J by 9 bases. CDR1 is SGDLS, CDR2 YYNGEE, per germline. CDR3 coding DNA: TGTGCCAGCAGCGTCGCTAGCGGGGTTGGAAGTGAGCAGTTCTTC. It is translated as CASSVASGVGSEQFF. The full variable domain, in which reference TRBV9 and TRBJ2-1 provide the parts outside the CDR3, is DSGVTQTPKHLITATGQRVTLRCSPRSGDLSVYWYQQSLDQGLQFLIQYYNGEERAKGNILERFSAQQFPDLHSELNLSSLELGDSALYFCASSVASGVGSEQFFGPGTRLTVL.

This clone has only one observation. The chain recombines TRBV12-5 with TRBJ2-2; perhaps TRBD2 as D (5 bases). CDR1 is LGHNT, CDR2 FRNRAP, per germline. V was trimmed by 0 bases and J by 4 bases, leaving 15 bases between them. This CDR3 contains 17 residues. This chain's CDR3 is CASGLVGTGRVTGELFF. The CDR3 coding sequence is TGTGCTAGTGGTTTGGTGGGAACTGGGCGGGTCACCGGGGAGCTGTTTTTT.

This chain links TRBV15 with TRBJ2-3; D call uncertain. CDR1 and CDR2 (germline): LNHNV, YYDKDF (reference sequence). The germline V and J ends were trimmed by 0 bases and 5 bases, with 3 bases remaining between them. The CDR3 consists of 12 residues. The CDR3 region has the DNA TGTGCCACCAGCAGAGATATAGATACGCAGTATTTT. Protein sequence: CATSRDIDTQYF.

J is TRBJ1-2 and V is TRBV12-3 or TRBV12-4; TRBD1 matches 8 bases. The V gene end was trimmed by 5 bases and the J gene end by 5 bases; junction bases not matched to a gene: 4. This CDR3 comprises 13 residues. The CDR3 spells CASSPDRVYGYTF. Here the CDR3 DNA reads TGTGCCAGCAGTCCGGACAGGGTTTATGGCTACACCTTC.

The DNA of the CDR3 is TGTGCCAGCGAGACTGCTGGGGCCAACGTCCTGACTTTC. Translating it yields CASETAGANVLTF. The chain recombines TRBV28 with TRBJ2-6; no clear D. Germline values: CDR1 MDHEN, CDR2 SYDVKM. V was trimmed by 8 bases and J by 2 bases, leaving 7 bases between them. This CDR3 region has 13 residues.

The genes are TRBV7-2 and TRBJ1-2; D uncertain. Looked up from germline, CDR1 is SGHTA and CDR2 is FQGNSA. There are 14 residues in the CDR3. The germline V and J ends were trimmed by 2 bases and 2 bases, with 9 bases remaining between them. CDR3: CASSLKAGNYGYTF. The DNA of the CDR3 is TGTGCCAGCAGCTTAAAGGCGGGAAACTATGGCTACACCTTC.

This clone was detected a few times. The chain is built from TRBV2 and TRBJ1-2; TRBD1 matches 12 bases. CDR1 SNHLY and CDR2 FYNNEI come from the germline V gene. J was trimmed by 5 bases and V by 3 bases; bases with no gene match: 4. The CDR3 spans 15 residues. For the CDR3, the DNA is TGTGCCAGCAGTGACGGGGACAGGGGGCCGTATGGCTACACCTTC. Translated, it gives CASSDGDRGPYGYTF.

The rearrangement joins TRBV24-1 to TRBJ2-1, with 13 bases matching TRBD2. Germline lookup yields CDR1 KGHDR and CDR2 SFDVKD. This CDR3 has 18 residues. J lost 7 bases, V lost 2 bases, and 10 bases had no gene match. CDR3 loop: CATSDWDHTSGRGNEQFF. CDR3 bases: TGTGCCACCAGTGATTGGGACCACACTAGCGGGAGGGGGAATGAGCAGTTCTTC.

The chain uses TRBV2 and TRBJ1-2; no clear D. Trimming cost V 1 base and J 2 bases, with 11 bases left between them. The V gene's germline CDR1 is SNHLY and CDR2 FYNNEI. The CDR3 covers 15 residues. CDR3 in amino acids: CASSEVGTENYGYTF. The CDR3 bases are TGTGCCAGCAGTGAAGTGGGCACAGAGAACTATGGCTACACCTTC.

This clone was seen a single time. The chain employs TRBV6-5 and TRBJ2-1; possibly TRBD1 for D (6 bases). Trimming removed 0 bases from V and 6 bases from J, with 12 bases in between. The CDR3 is made up of 15 amino acids. Germline loops: CDR1 MNHEY, CDR2 SVGAGI. The CDR3 loop is CASSYSTGGSNEQFF. The CDR3 region has the DNA TGTGCCAGCAGTTACTCGACAGGAGGCTCCAATGAGCAGTTCTTC.

The genes are TRBV18 and TRBJ2-1, with 10 bases aligning to TRBD1. The CDR3 has 15 amino acids. J lost 4 bases, V lost 8 bases, and 8 bases had no gene match. Germline V CDR1 and CDR2: KGHSH, LQKENI. DNA for the CDR3: TGTGCCAGCAACGGACAGGGGGGGGCTTACAATGAGCAGTTCTTC. Protein: CASNGQGGAYNEQFF.

This chain joins TRBV10-2 and TRBJ2-1; D uncertain. This CDR3 is 13 amino acids long. Germline V gene sequence: CDR1 WSHSY, CDR2 SAAADI. Trimming cost V 9 bases and J 0 bases, with 9 bases left between them. The CDR3 bases are TGCGCCAGTATTGGTAGCTCCTACAATGAGCAGTTCTTC. It translates to CASIGSSYNEQFF.

The chain recombines TRBV19 with TRBJ2-1, with TRBD1 as a possible D gene (5 bases). V was pared by 7 bases and J by 6 bases, with 16 bases between. Germline V gene sequence: CDR1 LNHDA, CDR2 SQIVND (reference sequence). CDR3 size: 14 residues. The CDR3 protein is CASTPLGLLNEQFF. CDR3 bases: TGTGCCAGTACCCCCCTGGGGCTCCTCAATGAGCAGTTCTTC.

V and J are TRBV4-1 and TRBJ1-4; D perhaps matches TRBD1 (6 bases). V was cut by 11 bases and J by 8 bases, with 18 bases left in between. Germline assignment: CDR1 MGHRA and CDR2 YSYEKL. The CDR3 is 13 amino acids. This CDR3 is CAGPQGIWEKLFF. CDR3 coding DNA: TGCGCCGGTCCCCAGGGGATTTGGGAAAAACTGTTTTTT.

The V and J genes are TRBV5-6 and TRBJ2-7; D call uncertain. Germline loops: CDR1 SGHDT, CDR2 YYEEEE. The germline V and J ends were trimmed by 0 bases and 1 base, with 11 bases remaining between them. CDR3 length: 15 amino acids. For the CDR3, the DNA is TGTGCCAGCAGCTTGGATACAGCCCCATCCTACGAGCAGTACTTC. Amino acids: CASSLDTAPSYEQYF.